The rows below give T cell receptor beta chains drawn from one sample of a study of Graves' ophthalmopathy and Graves' hyperthyroidism. TCRdb reprocessed the multiplex PCR reads via MiXCR and lists one record per CDR3 protein. Of 600,000 to 700,000 distinct CDR3 sequences listed, about two fifths were seen once; the top ten hold 2.5% to 3.5%. Sequenced material: peripheral blood. The origin of the receptors is an adult man with Graves' ophthalmopathy. Both conserved end residues are part of each CDR3. The order of the fields is D gene, V gene, J gene, clone size, CDR3 DNA, CDR3 protein. D genes are given only for firm matches. Clone size is given for some rows only: seen once, a few or many times, or a class if the clone is expanded.

d_call: .; v_call: TRBV20-1; j_call: TRBJ2-7; clone_size: many; cdr3_nt: TGCAGTGCTATTGGACAAATAACCTACGAGCAGTACTTC; cdr3_aa: CSAIGQITYEQYF
d_call: TRBD2; v_call: TRBV2; j_call: TRBJ2-7; clone_size: .; cdr3_nt: TGTGCCAGCAGCGTAGGGAGGGATTGGGGGGTCTACGAGCAGTACTTC; cdr3_aa: CASSVGRDWGVYEQYF
d_call: .; v_call: TRBV12-5; j_call: TRBJ1-3; clone_size: few; cdr3_nt: TGTGCTAGTGGTTGGGGGGGGACTGGAAACACCATATATTTT; cdr3_aa: CASGWGGTGNTIYF
d_call: .; v_call: TRBV7-3; j_call: TRBJ1-5; clone_size: few; cdr3_nt: TGTGCCAGCAGCTTAACCCCCGGCCAGCCCCAGCATTTT; cdr3_aa: CASSLTPGQPQHF
d_call: .; v_call: TRBV7-2; j_call: TRBJ1-3; clone_size: many; cdr3_nt: TGTGCCAGCAGCTTAGAGGGTAACAGCGGAAACACCATATATTTT; cdr3_aa: CASSLEGNSGNTIYF
d_call: TRBD1; v_call: TRBV2; j_call: TRBJ2-7; clone_size: .; cdr3_nt: TGTGCCAGCAACGAACAGGGGACCCCCTACGAGCAGTACTTC; cdr3_aa: CASNEQGTPYEQYF
d_call: .; v_call: TRBV7-6; j_call: TRBJ1-1; clone_size: .; cdr3_nt: TGTGCCAGCGCCTTGGGTTGGACAGCGAACACTGAAGCTTTCTTT; cdr3_aa: CASALGWTANTEAFF
d_call: TRBD1; v_call: TRBV25-1; j_call: TRBJ2-7; clone_size: .; cdr3_nt: TGTGCCAGCAGGGGACAGGGCATGGGGGCAGGCGAGCAGTACTTC; cdr3_aa: CASRGQGMGAGEQYF
d_call: .; v_call: TRBV12-3/TRBV12-4; j_call: TRBJ1-2; clone_size: many; cdr3_nt: TGTGCCAGCAGTTTACCCGGGACTGAGTATGGCTACACCTTC; cdr3_aa: CASSLPGTEYGYTF
d_call: .; v_call: TRBV29-1; j_call: TRBJ2-7; clone_size: .; cdr3_nt: TGCAGCGTGAGAGACAGGTCGTATGGCTACGAGCAGTACTTC; cdr3_aa: CSVRDRSYGYEQYF
d_call: .; v_call: TRBV7-9; j_call: TRBJ1-5; clone_size: many; cdr3_nt: TGTGCCAGCAGCCCCCCACAGCCCCAGCATTTT; cdr3_aa: CASSPPQPQHF
d_call: TRBD2; v_call: TRBV10-3; j_call: TRBJ2-7; clone_size: .; cdr3_nt: TGTGTCAGCAGTGAAGCGGCCGGGAGGGTGACGGGCGAGCAGTACTTC; cdr3_aa: CVSSEAAGRVTGEQYF
d_call: TRBD1; v_call: TRBV7-9; j_call: TRBJ1-2; clone_size: many; cdr3_nt: TGTGCCAGCAGCTACCTCACAGGGGGGAGAAATGGCTACACCTTC; cdr3_aa: CASSYLTGGRNGYTF
d_call: .; v_call: TRBV20-1; j_call: TRBJ2-5; clone_size: few; cdr3_nt: TGCAGCGCACAGGGTATCCAAGAGACCCAGTACTTC; cdr3_aa: CSAQGIQETQYF
d_call: .; v_call: TRBV15; j_call: TRBJ1-2; clone_size: .; cdr3_nt: TGTGCCACCAGCAGCTTGTCCAGGGGCGATGGCTACACCTTC; cdr3_aa: CATSSLSRGDGYTF
d_call: .; v_call: TRBV12-3/TRBV12-4; j_call: TRBJ1-1; clone_size: many; cdr3_nt: TGTGCCAGCAGTTTAAGGGAATTTGAAGCTTTCTTT; cdr3_aa: CASSLREFEAFF
d_call: TRBD1; v_call: TRBV25-1; j_call: TRBJ1-1; clone_size: many; cdr3_nt: TGTGCCAGCAGTGAAATGGGCGGGGGACAGGGTCGGTCTTTCTTT; cdr3_aa: CASSEMGGGQGRSFF
d_call: TRBD1; v_call: TRBV11-2; j_call: TRBJ2-7; clone_size: many; cdr3_nt: TGTGCCAGCAGCCTAAACAGGGGGTCGTACGAGCAGTACTTC; cdr3_aa: CASSLNRGSYEQYF
d_call: .; v_call: TRBV2; j_call: TRBJ1-2; clone_size: .; cdr3_nt: TGTGCCAGCAGGATGGGGCCCGGGGAGAACTATGGCTACACCTTC; cdr3_aa: CASRMGPGENYGYTF
d_call: TRBD2; v_call: TRBV5-6; j_call: TRBJ2-5; clone_size: .; cdr3_nt: TGTGCCAGCAGCCCGACGGCGGGGGGGCCCAGGACCCAGTACTTC; cdr3_aa: CASSPTAGGPRTQYF
d_call: .; v_call: TRBV10-2; j_call: TRBJ2-7; clone_size: many; cdr3_nt: TGCGCCAGCAGTGCCTCCTGGACGCCACAGAACTCTCTCGAGCAGTACTTC; cdr3_aa: CASSASWTPQNSLEQYF
d_call: .; v_call: TRBV19; j_call: TRBJ1-1; clone_size: .; cdr3_nt: TGTGCCAGTAGTATGACCAGGCGTGGGCGTGGAGCTTTCTTT; cdr3_aa: CASSMTRRGRGAFF
d_call: .; v_call: TRBV6-2/TRBV6-3; j_call: TRBJ2-7; clone_size: .; cdr3_nt: TGTGCCAGCAGCCCGTTCGTTGAGCAGTACTTC; cdr3_aa: CASSPFVEQYF
d_call: .; v_call: TRBV7-9; j_call: TRBJ1-6; clone_size: .; cdr3_nt: TGTGCCAGCAGCTCCGGGACCGGACCCCTCCACTTT; cdr3_aa: CASSSGTGPLHF
d_call: TRBD2; v_call: TRBV7-9; j_call: TRBJ2-5; clone_size: .; cdr3_nt: TGTGCCAGCAGCTTCCGGACTAGTCCAGAGACCCAGTACTTC; cdr3_aa: CASSFRTSPETQYF
d_call: .; v_call: TRBV4-1; j_call: TRBJ2-7; clone_size: few; cdr3_nt: TGCGCCAGCAGCCAAAATCACGGCGGTGGGGCCCCGGACGAGCAGTACTTC; cdr3_aa: CASSQNHGGGAPDEQYF